The rows below give T cell receptor beta chains drawn from one sample of a study of beta chain features in type 1 diabetes. Only in-frame clones appear in the TCRdb table, and some are missing; sequencing was by immunoSEQ multiplex PCR. In the table there are hundreds of thousands of clones, roughly 13% of which are singletons. Sequenced sample: naive CD4+ T cells from blood. Source of these receptors: a man aged 25-45 years with type 1 diabetes. The CDR3 runs from the conserved cysteine through the conserved F or W. Fields, in order: V gene, clone size, D gene, J gene, CDR3 protein, CDR3 DNA. A D gene is named only where the DNA matches it firmly. Clone sizes are given selectively: once, few, many, or a class where the clone is expanded.

>TRBV28|-|-|TRBJ2-7
CASTTIYSFEQYF
TGTGCCAGCACCACCATTTACAGTTTTGAGCAGTACTTC
>TRBV7-2|-|-|TRBJ2-5
CASREPVGTTETQYF
TGTGCCAGCAGAGAACCGGTTGGGACAACAGAGACCCAGTACTTC
>TRBV18|-|TRBD2|TRBJ2-1
CASSPPGLADNEQFF
TGTGCCAGCTCACCCCCGGGACTAGCAGACAATGAGCAGTTCTTC
>TRBV5-1|-|TRBD2|TRBJ2-1
CASSSTSPGNNEQFF
TGCGCCAGCAGCTCGACTAGCCCAGGGAACAATGAGCAGTTCTTC
>TRBV7-2|few|-|TRBJ2-7
CASSSGTTYEQYF
TGTGCCAGCAGCTCAGGGACAACCTACGAGCAGTACTTC
>TRBV2|-|-|TRBJ1-1
CASSELVIRAFF
TGTGCCAGCAGTGAACTCGTTATTCGGGCTTTCTTT
>TRBV7-2|few|-|TRBJ2-5
CASSSFLQETQYF
TGTGCCAGCAGCTCTTTCCTACAAGAGACCCAGTACTTC
>TRBV7-2|few|-|TRBJ1-1
CASSLMEPLEGTEAFF
TGTGCCAGCAGCCTAATGGAACCCCTGGAGGGGACTGAAGCTTTCTTT
>TRBV28|few|TRBD2|TRBJ2-7
CASKTSGLVGEQYF
TGTGCCAGCAAGACTAGCGGCCTGGTCGGTGAGCAGTACTTC
>TRBV19|-|-|TRBJ2-3
CASSSRDRPTDTQYF
TGTGCCAGTAGTAGCAGAGACAGGCCAACAGATACGCAGTATTTT
>TRBV7-2|few|-|TRBJ2-7
CASSLAVSEHYEQYF
TGTGCCAGCAGCTTAGCGGTTAGCGAACACTACGAGCAGTACTTC
>TRBV7-9|-|TRBD2|TRBJ2-2
CASSFSGTSGELFF
TGTGCCAGCAGCTTCTCCGGGACTAGCGGGGAGCTGTTTTTT
>TRBV6-5|-|-|TRBJ2-5
CASSYSARLQETQYF
TGTGCCAGCAGTTACTCGGCACGACTCCAAGAGACCCAGTACTTC
>TRBV5-1|few|TRBD2|TRBJ2-7
CASSPGTSGYEQYF
TGCGCCAGCAGCCCCGGGACTAGCGGGTACGAGCAGTACTTC
>TRBV5-1|-|-|TRBJ2-7
CASSLGVGLAHGAYEQYF
TGCGCCAGCAGCTTGGGTGTCGGCCTAGCGCATGGGGCCTACGAGCAGTACTTC
>TRBV11-2|-|TRBD1|TRBJ2-5
CASSLRTGRIGETQYF
TGTGCCAGCAGCTTAAGGACAGGCCGTATTGGTGAGACCCAGTACTTC
>TRBV4-2|-|TRBD2|TRBJ2-7
CASSPGTSGGSEQYF
TGTGCCAGCAGCCCAGGGACTAGCGGGGGAAGCGAGCAGTACTTC
>TRBV6-5|few|TRBD1|TRBJ2-5
CASSRQGVLETQYF
TGTGCCAGCAGTAGACAGGGGGTTCTCGAGACCCAGTACTTC